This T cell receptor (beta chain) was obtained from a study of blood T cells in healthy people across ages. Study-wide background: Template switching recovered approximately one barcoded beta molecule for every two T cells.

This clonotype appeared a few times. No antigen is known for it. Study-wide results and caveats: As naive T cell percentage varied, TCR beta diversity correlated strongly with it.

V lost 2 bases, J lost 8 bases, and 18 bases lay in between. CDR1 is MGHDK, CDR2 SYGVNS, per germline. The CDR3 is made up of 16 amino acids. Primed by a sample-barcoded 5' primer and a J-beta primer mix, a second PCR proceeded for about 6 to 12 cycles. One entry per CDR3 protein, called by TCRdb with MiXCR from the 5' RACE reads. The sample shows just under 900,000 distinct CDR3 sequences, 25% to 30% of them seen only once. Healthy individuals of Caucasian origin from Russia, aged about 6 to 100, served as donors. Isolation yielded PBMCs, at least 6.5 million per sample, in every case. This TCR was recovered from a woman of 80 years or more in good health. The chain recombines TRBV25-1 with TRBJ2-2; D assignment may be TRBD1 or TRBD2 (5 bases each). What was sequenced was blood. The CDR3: CASSEPGTLSVGELFF. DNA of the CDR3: TGTGCCAGCAGTGAACCCGGGACCCTGAGCGTTGGGGAGCTGTTTTTT.